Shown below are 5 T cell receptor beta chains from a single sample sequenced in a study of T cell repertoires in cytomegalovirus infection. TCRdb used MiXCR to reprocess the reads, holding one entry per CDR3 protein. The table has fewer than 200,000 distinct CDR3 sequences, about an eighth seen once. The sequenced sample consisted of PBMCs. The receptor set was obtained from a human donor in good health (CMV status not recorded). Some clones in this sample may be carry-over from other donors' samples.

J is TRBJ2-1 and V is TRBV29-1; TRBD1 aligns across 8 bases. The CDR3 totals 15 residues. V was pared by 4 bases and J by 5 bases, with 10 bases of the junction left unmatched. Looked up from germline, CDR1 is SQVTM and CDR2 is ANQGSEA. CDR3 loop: CSVVGGQESNNEQFF. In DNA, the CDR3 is TGCAGCGTTGTTGGGGGACAGGAGAGCAACAATGAGCAGTTCTTC.

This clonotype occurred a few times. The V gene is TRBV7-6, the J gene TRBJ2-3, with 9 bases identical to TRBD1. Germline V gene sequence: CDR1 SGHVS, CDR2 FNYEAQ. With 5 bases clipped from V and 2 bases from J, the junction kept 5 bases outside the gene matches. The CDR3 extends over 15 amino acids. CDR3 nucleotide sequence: TGTGCCAGCAGCGTGACAGGGGGTAACACAGATACGCAGTATTTT. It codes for CASSVTGGNTDTQYF.

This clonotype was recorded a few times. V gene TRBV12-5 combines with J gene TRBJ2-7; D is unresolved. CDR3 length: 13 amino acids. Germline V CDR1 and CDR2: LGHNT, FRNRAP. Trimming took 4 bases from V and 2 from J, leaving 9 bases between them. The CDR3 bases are TGTGCTAGTGGTTCGCCCTCTCCCTACGAGCAGTACTTC. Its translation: CASGSPSPYEQYF.

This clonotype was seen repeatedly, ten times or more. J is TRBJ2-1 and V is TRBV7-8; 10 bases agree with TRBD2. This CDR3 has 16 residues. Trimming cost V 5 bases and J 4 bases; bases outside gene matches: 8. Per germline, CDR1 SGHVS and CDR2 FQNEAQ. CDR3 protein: CASSPRLAGTYNEQFF. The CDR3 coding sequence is TGTGCCAGCAGCCCGCGACTAGCGGGTACATACAATGAGCAGTTCTTC.

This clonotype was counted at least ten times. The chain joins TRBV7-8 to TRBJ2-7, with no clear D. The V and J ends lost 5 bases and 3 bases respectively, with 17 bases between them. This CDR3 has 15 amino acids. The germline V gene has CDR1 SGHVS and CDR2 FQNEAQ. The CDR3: CASSRPGLMNYEQYF. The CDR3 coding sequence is TGTGCCAGCAGCCGCCCTGGTCTCATGAACTACGAGCAGTACTTC.